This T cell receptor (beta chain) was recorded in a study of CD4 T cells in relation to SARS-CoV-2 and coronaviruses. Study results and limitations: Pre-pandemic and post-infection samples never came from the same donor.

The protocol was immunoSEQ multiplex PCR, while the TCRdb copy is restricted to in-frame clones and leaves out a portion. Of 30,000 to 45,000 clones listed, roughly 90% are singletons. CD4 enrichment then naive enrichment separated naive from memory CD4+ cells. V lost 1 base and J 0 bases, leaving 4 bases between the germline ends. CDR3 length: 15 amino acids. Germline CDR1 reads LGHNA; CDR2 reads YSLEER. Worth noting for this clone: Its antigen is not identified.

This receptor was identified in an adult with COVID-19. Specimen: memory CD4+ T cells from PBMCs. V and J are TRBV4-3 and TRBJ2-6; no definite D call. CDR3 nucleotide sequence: TGCGCCAGCAGCCAAGGATACTCTGGGGCCAACGTCCTGACTTTC. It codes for CASSQGYSGANVLTF.